This T cell receptor (beta chain) was identified in a study of cytomegalovirus exposure and HLA in healthy donors. The study, taken as a whole, reports: A classifier reportedly called cytomegalovirus status with high sensitivity and specificity. Evidence from a later analysis indicated that most CMV-associated TCR beta chains looked HLA-restricted.

The PCR made use of 60 Vbeta and 13 Jbeta primers. The data were produced by immunoSEQ multiplex PCR, yet TCRdb's version contains in-frame clones alone and is incomplete. The data show some 200,000 clones, around 79% seen once. CDR3 length equals 15 residues. Trimming took 2 bases from V and 2 from J; bases not matched to a gene: 2. CDR1 and CDR2 from the germline V gene are KGHSH and LQKENI. Concerning this clone itself: Its antigen is as yet unknown.

Sequenced sample: PBMCs. The sequence was obtained from a girl aged 10-17 years in good health and CMV-seropositive. The chain combines TRBV18 with TRBJ1-3; 8 positions agree with TRBD1. CDR3 bases: TGTGCCAGCTCACCAGCGGGACAGGCTGGAAACACCATATATTTT. Its protein product is CASSPAGQAGNTIYF.